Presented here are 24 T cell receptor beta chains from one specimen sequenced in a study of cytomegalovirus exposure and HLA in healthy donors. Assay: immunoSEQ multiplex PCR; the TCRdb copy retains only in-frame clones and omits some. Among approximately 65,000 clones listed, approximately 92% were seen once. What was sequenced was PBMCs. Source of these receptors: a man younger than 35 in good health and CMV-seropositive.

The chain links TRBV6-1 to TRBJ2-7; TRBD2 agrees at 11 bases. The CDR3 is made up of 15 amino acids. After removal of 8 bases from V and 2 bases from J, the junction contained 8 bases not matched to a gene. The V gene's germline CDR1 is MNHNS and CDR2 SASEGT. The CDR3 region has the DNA TGTGCCAGCCCCCCTACTAGCGGGAGTGCCTACGAGCAGTACTTC. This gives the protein CASPPTSGSAYEQYF.

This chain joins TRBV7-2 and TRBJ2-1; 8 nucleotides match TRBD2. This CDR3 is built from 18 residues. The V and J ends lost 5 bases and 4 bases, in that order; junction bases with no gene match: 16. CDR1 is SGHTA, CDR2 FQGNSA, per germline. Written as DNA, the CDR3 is TGTGCCAGCAGCGTACTACGTCCGGGACTAGGGGTTTACAATGAGCAGTTCTTC. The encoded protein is CASSVLRPGLGVYNEQFF. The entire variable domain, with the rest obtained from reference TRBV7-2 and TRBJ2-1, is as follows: GAGVSQSPSNKVTEKGKDVELRCDPISGHTALYWYRQSLGQGLEFLIYFQGNSAPDKSGLPSDRFSAERTGGSVSTLTIQRTQQEDSAVYLCASSVLRPGLGVYNEQFFGPGTRLTVL.

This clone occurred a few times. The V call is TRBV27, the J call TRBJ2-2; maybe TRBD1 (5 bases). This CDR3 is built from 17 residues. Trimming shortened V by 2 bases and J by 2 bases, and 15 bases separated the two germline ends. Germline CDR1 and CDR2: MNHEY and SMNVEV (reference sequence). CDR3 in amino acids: CASSLARQIINTGELFF. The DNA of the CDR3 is TGTGCCAGCAGTTTAGCTCGACAGATCATAAACACCGGGGAGCTGTTTTTT.

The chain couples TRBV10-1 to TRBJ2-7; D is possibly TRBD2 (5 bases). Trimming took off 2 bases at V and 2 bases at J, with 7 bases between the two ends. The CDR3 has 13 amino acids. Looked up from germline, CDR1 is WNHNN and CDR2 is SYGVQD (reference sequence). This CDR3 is CASSEAGTYEQYF. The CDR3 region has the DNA TGCGCCAGCAGTGAGGCCGGGACCTACGAGCAGTACTTC.

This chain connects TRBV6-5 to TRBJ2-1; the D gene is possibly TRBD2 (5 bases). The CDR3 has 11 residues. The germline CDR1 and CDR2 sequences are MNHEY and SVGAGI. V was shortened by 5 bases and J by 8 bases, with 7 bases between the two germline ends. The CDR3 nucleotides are TGTGCCAGCAGTACCGGGGATGAGCAGTTCTTC. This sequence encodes CASSTGDEQFF.

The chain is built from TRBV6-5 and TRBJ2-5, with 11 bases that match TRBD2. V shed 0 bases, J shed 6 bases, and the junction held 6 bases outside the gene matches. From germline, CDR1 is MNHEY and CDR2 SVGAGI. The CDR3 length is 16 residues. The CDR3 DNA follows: TGTGCCAGCAGTTACTCCTTAGCGGGAGGGGGGAAGACCCAGTACTTC. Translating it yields CASSYSLAGGGKTQYF.

The CDR3 DNA sequence: TGTGCCAGCAGCCTCGGACAGGGCTTCAATCAGCCCCAGCATTTT. It encodes CASSLGQGFNQPQHF. This chain uses TRBV5-6 with TRBJ1-5, with TRBD1 identical over 8 bases. Trimming cost V 4 bases and J 3 bases; bases outside gene matches: 6. CDR1 SGHDT and CDR2 YYEEEE come from the germline V gene. The length of the CDR3 is 15 residues.

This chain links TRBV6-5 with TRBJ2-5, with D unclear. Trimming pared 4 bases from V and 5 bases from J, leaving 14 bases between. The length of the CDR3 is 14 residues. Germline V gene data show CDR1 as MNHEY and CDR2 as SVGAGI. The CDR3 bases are TGTGCCAGCAGTTCCACTTTAAGCGTGGAGACCCAGTACTTC. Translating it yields CASSSTLSVETQYF.

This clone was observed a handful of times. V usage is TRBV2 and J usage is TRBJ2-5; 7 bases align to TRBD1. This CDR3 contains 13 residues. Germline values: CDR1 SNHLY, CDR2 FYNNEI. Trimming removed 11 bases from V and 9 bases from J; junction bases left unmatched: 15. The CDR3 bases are TGTGCCTCTCAGGGGGTGTTTCAAGTGTCCCAGTACTTC. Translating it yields CASQGVFQVSQYF.

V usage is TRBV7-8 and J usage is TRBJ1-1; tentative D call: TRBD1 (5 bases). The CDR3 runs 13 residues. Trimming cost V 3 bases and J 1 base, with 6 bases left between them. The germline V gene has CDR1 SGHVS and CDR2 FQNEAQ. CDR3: CASSFRGNTEAFF. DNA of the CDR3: TGTGCCAGCAGCTTTAGGGGGAACACTGAAGCTTTCTTT.

CDR3 region: CASSIAQGLAGVTGELFF. For the CDR3, the DNA is TGTGCCAGTAGTATAGCCCAGGGACTAGCGGGAGTTACCGGGGAGCTGTTTTTT. The V and J genes are TRBV19 and TRBJ2-2; TRBD2 aligns across 14 bases. From germline, CDR1 is LNHDA and CDR2 SQIVND (reference sequence). The junction had 6 bases not matched to a gene; V was cut back by 1 base and J by 5 bases. The CDR3 totals 18 residues.

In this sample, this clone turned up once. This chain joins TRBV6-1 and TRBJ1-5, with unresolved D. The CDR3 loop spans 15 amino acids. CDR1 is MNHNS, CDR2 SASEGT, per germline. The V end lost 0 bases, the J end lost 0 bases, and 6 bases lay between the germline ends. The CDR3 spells CASSEAPGSNQPQHF. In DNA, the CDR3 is TGTGCCAGCAGTGAAGCGCCGGGTAGCAATCAGCCCCAGCATTTT.

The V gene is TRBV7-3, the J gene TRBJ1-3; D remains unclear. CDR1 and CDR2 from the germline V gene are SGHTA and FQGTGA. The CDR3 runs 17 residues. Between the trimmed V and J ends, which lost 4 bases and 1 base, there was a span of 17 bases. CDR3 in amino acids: CASSSQGLYGSGNTIYF. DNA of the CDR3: TGTGCCAGCAGCTCTCAAGGACTCTACGGATCTGGAAACACCATATATTTT. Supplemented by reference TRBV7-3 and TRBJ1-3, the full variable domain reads GAGVSQTPSNKVTEKGKYVELRCDPISGHTALYWYRQSLGQGPEFLIYFQGTGAADDSGLPNDRFFAVRPEGSVSTLKIQRTERGDSAVYLCASSSQGLYGSGNTIYFGEGSWLTVV.

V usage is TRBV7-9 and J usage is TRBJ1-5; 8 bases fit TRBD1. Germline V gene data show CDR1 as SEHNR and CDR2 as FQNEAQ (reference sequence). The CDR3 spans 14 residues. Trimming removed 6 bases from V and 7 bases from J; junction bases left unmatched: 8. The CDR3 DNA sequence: TGTGCCAGCAGTCGAACAGGGGGAGGGCAGCCCCAGCATTTT. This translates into CASSRTGGGQPQHF. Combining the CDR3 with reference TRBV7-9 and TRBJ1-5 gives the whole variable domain DTGVSQNPRHKITKRGQNVTFRCDPISEHNRLYWYRQTLGQGPEFLTYFQNEAQLEKSRLLSDRFSAERPKGSFSTLEIQRTEQGDSAMYLCASSRTGGGQPQHFGDGTRLSIL.

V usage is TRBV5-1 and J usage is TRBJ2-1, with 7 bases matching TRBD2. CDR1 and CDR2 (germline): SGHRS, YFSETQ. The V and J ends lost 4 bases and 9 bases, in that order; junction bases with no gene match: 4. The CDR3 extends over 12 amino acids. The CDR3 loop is CASSRLATEQFF. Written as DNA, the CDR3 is TGCGCCAGCAGCCGACTAGCCACTGAGCAGTTCTTC.

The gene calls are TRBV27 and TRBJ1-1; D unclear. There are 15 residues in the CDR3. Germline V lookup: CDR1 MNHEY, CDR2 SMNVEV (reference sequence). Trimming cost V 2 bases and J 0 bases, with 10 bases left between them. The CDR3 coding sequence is TGTGCCAGCAGTTTAGAGGGCCGAATGAACACTGAAGCTTTCTTT. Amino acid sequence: CASSLEGRMNTEAFF.

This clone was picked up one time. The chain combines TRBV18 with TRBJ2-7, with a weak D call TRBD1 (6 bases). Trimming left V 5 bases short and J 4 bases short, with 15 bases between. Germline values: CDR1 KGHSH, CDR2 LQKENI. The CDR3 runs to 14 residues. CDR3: CASSASGAIYEQYF. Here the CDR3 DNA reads TGTGCCAGCTCAGCCTCAGGGGCTATATACGAGCAGTACTTC.

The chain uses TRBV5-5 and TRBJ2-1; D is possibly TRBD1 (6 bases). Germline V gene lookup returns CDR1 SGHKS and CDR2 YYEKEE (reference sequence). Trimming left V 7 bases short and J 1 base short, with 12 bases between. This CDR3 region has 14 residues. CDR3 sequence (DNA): TGTGCCAGCTTCCGGCAGGGGTCCTACAATGAGCAGTTCTTC. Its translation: CASFRQGSYNEQFF.

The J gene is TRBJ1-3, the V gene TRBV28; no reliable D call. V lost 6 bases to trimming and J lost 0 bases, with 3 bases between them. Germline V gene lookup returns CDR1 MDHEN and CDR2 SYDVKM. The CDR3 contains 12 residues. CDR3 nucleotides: TGTGCCAGCAGCGGCTCTGGAAACACCATATATTTT. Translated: CASSGSGNTIYF.

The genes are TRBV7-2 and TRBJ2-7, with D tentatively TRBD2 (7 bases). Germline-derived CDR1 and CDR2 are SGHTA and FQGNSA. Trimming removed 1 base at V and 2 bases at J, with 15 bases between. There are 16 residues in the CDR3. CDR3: CASSLDGGRATYEQYF. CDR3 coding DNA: TGTGCCAGCAGCTTAGACGGGGGGCGAGCTACCTACGAGCAGTACTTC.

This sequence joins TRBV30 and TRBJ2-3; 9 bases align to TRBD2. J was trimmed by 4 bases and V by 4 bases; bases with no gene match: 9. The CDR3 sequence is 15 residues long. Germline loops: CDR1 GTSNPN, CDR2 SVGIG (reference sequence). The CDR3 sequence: CAWTNSGRRADTQYF. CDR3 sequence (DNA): TGTGCCTGGACCAACAGCGGGAGGAGGGCAGATACGCAGTATTTT.

The CDR3 protein is CASMGVGQGVGGYTF. The CDR3 nucleotides are TGTGCCAGTATGGGTGTGGGACAGGGAGTGGGAGGCTACACCTTC. The chain recombines TRBV19 with TRBJ1-2, with 9 bases aligning to TRBD1. CDR1 and CDR2 (germline): LNHDA, SQIVND (reference sequence). The CDR3 contains 15 residues. J gave up 8 bases and V 7 bases, and 14 bases lay outside the gene matches.

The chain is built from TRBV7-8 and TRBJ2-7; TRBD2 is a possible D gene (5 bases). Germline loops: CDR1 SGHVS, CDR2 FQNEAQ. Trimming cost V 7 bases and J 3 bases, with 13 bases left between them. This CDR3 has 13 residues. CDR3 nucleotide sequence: TGTGCCAGCACCCCCCGGGAACGCTACGAGCAGTACTTC. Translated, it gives CASTPRERYEQYF.

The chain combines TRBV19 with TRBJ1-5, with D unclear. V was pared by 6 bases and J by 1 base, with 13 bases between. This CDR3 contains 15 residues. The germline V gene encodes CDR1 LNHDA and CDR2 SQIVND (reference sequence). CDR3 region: CASSGSLRSNQPQHF. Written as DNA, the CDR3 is TGTGCCAGTAGCGGAAGCCTGAGGAGCAATCAGCCCCAGCATTTT. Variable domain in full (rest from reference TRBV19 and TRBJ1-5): DGGITQSPKYLFRKEGQNVTLSCEQNLNHDAMYWYRQDPGQGLRLIYYSQIVNDFQKGDIAEGYSVSREKKESFPLTVTSAQKNPTAFYLCASSGSLRSNQPQHFGDGTRLSIL.